Listed below are T cell receptor beta chains from one sample, sequenced in a study of blood T cell repertoires in COVID-19. Produced via immunoSEQ multiplex PCR; TCRdb's table is partial and in-frame only. The repertoire holds tens of thousands of clones, around nine tenths seen once, with 25% in the top ten. The specimen was peripheral blood. The receptors derive from an elderly woman with active or convalescent COVID-19. Each CDR3 is given with its conserved first and last residue. D genes are given only for firm matches. The listing skips clone size in some rows; elsewhere it reads once, few, many or a size class.

TRBV5-1	-	TRBJ1-3	TRBD1	TGCGCCAGCAGCGTGGGACAGGATGGAAACACCATATATTTT	CASSVGQDGNTIYF
TRBV7-9	-	TRBJ1-1	TRBD1	TGTGCCAGCCTGGACCGGGACAGAGTCATGAACACTGAAGCTTTCTTT	CASLDRDRVMNTEAFF
TRBV9	-	TRBJ2-7	-	TGTGCCAGCAGCGTAGCTACGGGAGGGGGCGGCGAGCAGTACTTC	CASSVATGGGGEQYF
TRBV11-2	few	TRBJ1-1	TRBD1	TGTGCCAGCAGCTTCTTAGAGCAGGGGGCGCGTACTGAAGCTTTCTTT	CASSFLEQGARTEAFF
TRBV27	-	TRBJ2-7	TRBD2	TGTGCCAGCAGTTTTGTAGCGGGGGACACCTACGAGCAGTACTTC	CASSFVAGDTYEQYF
TRBV15	-	TRBJ2-1	-	TGTGCCACCAGCAAGACAGAGGTCCATGAGCAGTTCTTC	CATSKTEVHEQFF
TRBV27	-	TRBJ2-1	TRBD1	TGTGCCAGCAGTTCGACAGGGAGCTCCTACAATGAGCAGTTCTTC	CASSSTGSSYNEQFF
TRBV3-1/TRBV3-2	-	TRBJ1-1	TRBD1	TGTGCCAGCAGCCAAGCCGGGACAGGGGTGCGTACTGAAGCTTTCTTT	CASSQAGTGVRTEAFF
TRBV7-7	-	TRBJ2-5	TRBD2	TGTGCCAGCAGCTTGGGGCGGGGGGGCCCTGAGACCCAGTACTTC	CASSLGRGGPETQYF
TRBV18	-	TRBJ1-1	TRBD1	TGTGCCAGCTCACTAACACCGGGACAGGGGGCCCCGGGGACTGAAGCTTTCTTT	CASSLTPGQGAPGTEAFF
TRBV18	few	TRBJ2-2	-	TGTGCCAGCTCACCGTATCACCCCGAGGTCACCGGGGAGCTGTTTTTT	CASSPYHPEVTGELFF
TRBV6-4	-	TRBJ1-6	TRBD1	TGTGCCAGCAGTGAGGAGGGGGCCGGGAATTCACCCCTCCACTTT	CASSEEGAGNSPLHF
TRBV28	-	TRBJ1-4	TRBD1	TGTGCCAGCACTGGAGGGGGCAATGAAAAACTGTTTTTT	CASTGGGNEKLFF
TRBV18	-	TRBJ2-5	-	TGTGCCAGCTCACGGACGATGAGGGCCCAAGAGACCCAGTACTTC	CASSRTMRAQETQYF
TRBV27	-	TRBJ2-3	TRBD1	TGTGCCAGCAGCCTCAGGGGGCTTAGCACAGATACGCAGTATTTT	CASSLRGLSTDTQYF
TRBV29-1	-	TRBJ1-2	TRBD1	TGCAGCGTCCTGCAAGCGACAGGGGGCGACTATGAGGGCTACACCTTC	CSVLQATGGDYEGYTF
TRBV30	-	TRBJ1-6	-	TGTGCCCTTGAGGCAGCAACCACTTCACCCCTCCACTTT	CALEAATTSPLHF
TRBV5-6	-	TRBJ2-1	-	TGTGCCAGCAGCCCTACCTCAAGCTCCTACAATGAGCAGTTCTTC	CASSPTSSSYNEQFF
TRBV6-5	-	TRBJ2-7	TRBD1	TGTGCCAGCAGGACAACAGGGGGCTACGAGCAGTACTTC	CASRTTGGYEQYF
TRBV18	-	TRBJ1-5	-	TGTGCCAGCTCGCAGGGTGGGGATCAGCCCCAGCATTTT	CASSQGGDQPQHF
TRBV12-3/TRBV12-4	few	TRBJ1-1	TRBD1	TGTGCCAGCAGTTTGAGACAGGGGGCTGAAGCTTTCTTT	CASSLRQGAEAFF
TRBV29-1	-	TRBJ2-2	-	TGCAGCGTGATAAAGACAAATTCGAACACCGGGGAGCTGTTTTTT	CSVIKTNSNTGELFF
TRBV14	-	TRBJ1-1	-	TGTGCCAGCAGCAACGGGATAGGGAGGTCCTCCGACACTGAAGCTTTCTTT	CASSNGIGRSSDTEAFF
TRBV10-3	few	TRBJ1-2	-	TGTGCCATCAGGGGAACCGGGGGAGGCTATGGCTACACCTTC	CAIRGTGGGYGYTF
TRBV6-1	-	TRBJ2-3	-	TGTGCCAGCAGTGATCTCGGGGGAGATACGCAGTATTTT	CASSDLGGDTQYF
TRBV6-4	once	TRBJ1-2	TRBD1	TGTGCCGGACATCAGGGGGTCGGCCACACCTTC	CAGHQGVGHTF
TRBV6-5	-	TRBJ2-2	-	TGTGCCAGCAGTTACTCAGCGCGGCCCGGGGAGCTGTTTTTT	CASSYSARPGELFF
TRBV2	-	TRBJ1-6	-	TGTGCCAGCCTTCAGGGAGGGACCTATAATTCACCCCTCCACTTT	CASLQGGTYNSPLHF
TRBV18	-	TRBJ2-5	-	TGTGCCAGCTCACCACTAGCGACCGAAGAGACCCAGTACTTC	CASSPLATEETQYF
TRBV7-3	-	TRBJ2-5	TRBD1	TGTGCCAGCAGCTCCGGACAGGAAGAAGAGACCCAGTACTTC	CASSSGQEEETQYF
TRBV6-1	-	TRBJ1-6	TRBD1	TGTGCCAGCAGTGAGGGACAGGGGAATTCACCCCTCCACTTT	CASSEGQGNSPLHF
TRBV2	-	TRBJ1-5	TRBD1	TGTGCCAGCAGTGAGGACAGGGGCCATCAGCCCCAGCATTTT	CASSEDRGHQPQHF
TRBV5-1	-	TRBJ2-1	TRBD2	TGCGCCAGCAGCTTGGCCGGGGGGGACAATGAGCAGTTCTTC	CASSLAGGDNEQFF
TRBV19	-	TRBJ1-4	-	TGTGCCAGTAGTACCCGGGAGACAACTAATGAAAAACTGTTTTTT	CASSTRETTNEKLFF
TRBV7-2	-	TRBJ1-1	TRBD1	TGTGCCAGCAGCCGCCCGACAGGGAGGAACACTGAAGCTTTCTTT	CASSRPTGRNTEAFF
TRBV5-1	-	TRBJ2-3	TRBD2	TGCGCCAGCAGCTCCACGACTAGCGGCACAGATACGCAGTATTTT	CASSSTTSGTDTQYF
TRBV12-3/TRBV12-4	-	TRBJ2-7	TRBD1	TGTGCCAGCAGTTCAGGGACAGGCTACGAGCAGTACTTC	CASSSGTGYEQYF
TRBV15	-	TRBJ1-5	TRBD1	TGTGCCACCAGCAGAGCGGGACAGGGGGCCGGTCAGCCCCAGCATTTT	CATSRAGQGAGQPQHF
TRBV5-6	-	TRBJ2-1	-	TGTGCCAGCAGTCCCCAGACAGGCAGATCCTACAATGAGCAGTTCTTC	CASSPQTGRSYNEQFF
TRBV7-6	-	TRBJ2-1	-	TGTGCCAGCAGCTTAGGTGGGGGCCAATCCTACAATGAGCAGTTCTTC	CASSLGGGQSYNEQFF
TRBV5-1	-	TRBJ2-7	TRBD1	TGCGCCAGCAGCTTGGTGGCGGGACAGGGGTCCTACGAGCAGTACTTC	CASSLVAGQGSYEQYF
TRBV10-3	once	TRBJ1-1	TRBD1	TGTGCCATCAGTGAGGTGGGACAGGGGACAACTGAAGCTTTCTTT	CAISEVGQGTTEAFF
TRBV18	-	TRBJ1-1	-	TGTGCCAGCTCACCTTTTATGAACACTGAAGCTTTCTTT	CASSPFMNTEAFF
TRBV2	-	TRBJ2-5	TRBD1	TGTGCCAGCCGCGGACAGACAGGGGAGACCCAGTACTTC	CASRGQTGETQYF
TRBV25-1	-	TRBJ1-6	TRBD1	TGTGCCAGCAGTGGATACGCAGGGGGCGATTCACCCCTCCACTTT	CASSGYAGGDSPLHF
TRBV5-6	-	TRBJ1-2	TRBD1	TGTGCCAGCAGCTTCGCAGGGGGCGCTGACTATGGCTACACCTTC	CASSFAGGADYGYTF
TRBV11-2	-	TRBJ2-2	-	TGTGCCAGCAGCTTAATGGGCGACACCGGGGAGCTGTTTTTT	CASSLMGDTGELFF
TRBV6-6	-	TRBJ1-1	-	TGTGCCAGCACCCCTGGGGGGGCTCGGAACACTGAAGCTTTCTTT	CASTPGGARNTEAFF
TRBV5-1	-	TRBJ2-1	-	TGCGCCAGCAGCTTGGGCACCCTAGCGTTTGAGCAGTTCTTC	CASSLGTLAFEQFF
TRBV24-1	-	TRBJ1-5	-	TGTGCCACCAGTGATATGACAGCTAATCAGCCCCAGCATTTT	CATSDMTANQPQHF
TRBV28	-	TRBJ1-6	-	TGTGCCAGCAGTCTCCCGGGGTCACCCCTCCACTTT	CASSLPGSPLHF
TRBV11-3	-	TRBJ2-1	TRBD2	TGTGCCAGCAGCTCAAGGACTAGCGATGAGCAGTTCTTC	CASSSRTSDEQFF
TRBV19	once	TRBJ2-3	TRBD1	TGTGCCAGTAGTACCTCAGGGGGCGATACGCAGTATTTT	CASSTSGGDTQYF
TRBV27	-	TRBJ1-2	-	TGTGCCAGCAGGCAACAGGGACCCTATGGCTACACCTTC	CASRQQGPYGYTF
TRBV10-3	-	TRBJ2-2	TRBD2	TGTGCCATCAGTGACTTTTTGCGGGGCGGGGGCACCGGGGAGCTGTTTTTT	CAISDFLRGGGTGELFF
TRBV7-2	-	TRBJ2-4	TRBD1	TGTGCCAGCAGCCCCGGACAGGGGGCACGGATTCAGTACTTC	CASSPGQGARIQYF
TRBV29-1	-	TRBJ2-7	TRBD1	TGCAGCGTTGACACACAGGGGGCGGGGGAGCAGTACTTC	CSVDTQGAGEQYF
TRBV18	-	TRBJ1-4	-	TGTGCCAGCTCACCACAAAGCTCCCCTAATGAAAAACTGTTTTTT	CASSPQSSPNEKLFF
TRBV6-5	-	TRBJ1-5	TRBD1	TGTGCCAGCAGGGCCGGGACAGGGGCGGATCAGCCCCAGCATTTT	CASRAGTGADQPQHF